This passage covers 21 T cell receptor beta chains from one sample sequenced in a study of prognosis after radiotherapy for stage I lung cancer. The study amplified the TCR beta CDR3 region from genomic DNA. This amplification was carried out by two rounds of multiplex PCR. The authors ran first-round PCR with primers specific to each TRBV and TRBJ gene. One entry per CDR3 protein, called by TCRdb with MiXCR from the multiplex PCR reads. The table records over 20,000 distinct CDR3 sequences, 35% to 45% of them present only once. Here the sequenced sample was PBMCs, taken before or after stereotactic body radiation therapy (not recorded which). Receptor source: a donor aged 50 or older with non-small cell lung cancer.

Note on this clonotype: The CDR3 does not close with the conserved phenylalanine or tryptophan, likely indicating a read error. The CDR3 is CASSSPFEGAGNNEQFY. As DNA, the CDR3 is TGTGCCAGCAGTTCACCCTTTGAGGGAGCGGGGAACAATGAGCAGTTCTAC. The rearrangement links TRBV28 to TRBJ2-1; 7 bases match TRBD2. After removal of 4 bases from V and 5 bases from J, the junction contained 14 bases not matched to a gene. The CDR3 totals 17 residues. CDR1 MDHEN and CDR2 SYDVKM come from the germline V gene.

This clonotype is medium-sized (0.01 to 0.1%). The missing conserved phenylalanine or tryptophan at the end of this CDR3 makes a read error likely. The DNA is left out, because the CDR3 cannot be placed on it with certainty; the CDR3 is given as TCRdb lists it. The J gene is TRBJ2-7, the V gene TRBV2; the table's D call of TRBD2 was not tested on the DNA. Both ends counted, the CDR3 spans 11 residues. Per germline, CDR1 SNHLY and CDR2 FYNNEI. CDR3 protein: CARGRAGTPTS.

Comment on this clonotype: Since a far larger clone is one base different, this is likely a read error. This rearrangement joins TRBV6-8 to TRBJ2-7, with 7 nucleotides matching TRBD2. Trimming removed 7 bases from V and 6 bases from J; junction bases left unmatched: 12. Germline V CDR1 and CDR2: MNHGY, SAAAGT. CDR3 length: 14 amino acids. CDR3 DNA: TGTGCCAGCACGGGGGGAGGGTGCGCGATCGAGCAGTACTTC. As protein: CASTGGGCAIEQYF.

This clonotype was detected ten times or more. The rearrangement links TRBV10-2 to TRBJ1-2, with TRBD1 matching 8 bases. Germline V gene lookup returns CDR1 WSHSY and CDR2 SAAADI. V shed 0 bases and J 5 bases; nucleotides not matched to a gene: 5. This CDR3 region has 15 residues. The CDR3 loop reads CASSESQGAAYGYTF. DNA for the CDR3: TGCGCCAGCAGTGAGTCGCAGGGGGCTGCATATGGCTACACCTTC.

This clonotype was seen repeatedly, ten times or more. The chain uses TRBV12-3 or TRBV12-4 and TRBJ2-5; D gene ambiguous. The CDR3 runs 15 residues. V was pared by 5 bases and J by 7 bases, with 20 bases between. The DNA of the CDR3 is TGTGCCAGCAGTCTCTTGGACGGTGACCTAGGGACCCAGTACTTC. The encoded protein is CASSLLDGDLGTQYF.

This clonotype was counted ten times or more. The chain has TRBV3-1 and TRBJ2-7; possible D gene TRBD2, 6 bases. This CDR3 has 13 amino acids. V was trimmed by 4 bases and J by 7 bases, leaving 14 bases between them. The germline V gene encodes CDR1 LGHDT and CDR2 YNNKEL (reference sequence). This CDR3 reads CASSLTRGLEQYF. The CDR3 DNA sequence: TGTGCCAGCAGCCTCACCCGGGGGTTGGAGCAGTACTTC.

The genes are TRBV6-1 and TRBJ2-7; D may correspond to TRBD1 or TRBD2 (5 bases each). V gave up 1 base and J gave up 2 bases, with 12 bases separating them. Looked up from germline, CDR1 is MNHNS and CDR2 is SASEGT. This CDR3 is 15 amino acids long. The CDR3 coding sequence is TGTGCCAGCAGTGAAGGGCAGGGAGAAGCCTACGAGCAGTACTTC. Translation: CASSEGQGEAYEQYF.

This clonotype was detected many times. The chain has TRBV28 and TRBJ1-6, with D unclear. The ends were cut back, 5 bases at V and 14 bases at J, with 19 bases in the middle. The CDR3 covers 14 residues. Germline V lookup: CDR1 MDHEN, CDR2 SYDVKM. The CDR3: CASSVGAGREALHF. For the CDR3, the DNA is TGTGCCAGCAGTGTTGGAGCGGGCCGTGAGGCCCTCCACTTT.

At least ten counts were recorded for this clonotype. The V gene is TRBV20-1, the J gene TRBJ1-1; TRBD1 matches 8 bases. The CDR3 covers 14 residues. V was clipped by 2 bases and J by 5 bases; unmatched bases: 7. Per germline, CDR1 DFQATT and CDR2 SNEGSKA (reference sequence). CDR3 nucleotides: TGCAGTGCTAGACAAGGACAGGGAGGTACTGAAGCTTTCTTT. As protein: CSARQGQGGTEAFF.

The sample holds many counts of this clonotype. The J gene is TRBJ1-1, the V gene TRBV12-5, with D unresolved. Trimming took off 1 base at V and 1 base at J, with 7 bases between the two ends. CDR1 LGHNT and CDR2 FRNRAP come from the germline V gene. This CDR3 contains 14 residues. CDR3 sequence: CASGLGTANTEAFF. DNA for the CDR3: TGTGCTAGTGGTTTGGGTACAGCGAACACTGAAGCTTTCTTT.

As to this clonotype: Germline and junction disagree at one end, which may indicate a read error. The chain carries TRBV12-3 or TRBV12-4 and TRBJ2-6; tentatively, D is TRBD1 (5 bases). The CDR3 totals 13 residues. The CDR3 bases are TGTGCCAGCAAACTCTCTGGGGCAAACGTCCTGACTTTC. Amino acids: CASKLSGANVLTF.

Comments on this clonotype: This clone may be a read error of a much larger clone one base away. The V gene is TRBV2, the J gene TRBJ1-5; D is unresolved. This CDR3 region has 13 residues. Germline CDR1 SNHLY, CDR2 FYNNEI. The CDR3 nucleotides read TGTGCCAGCAGTGCGGCAGAACATCATCCCCAGCATTTT. Its protein is CASSAAEHHPQHF. Full variable domain (rest looked up from reference TRBV2 and TRBJ1-5): EPEVTQTPSHQVTQMGQEVILRCVPISNHLYFYWYRQILGQKVEFLVSFYNNEISEKSEIFDDQFSVERPDGSNFTLKIRSTKLEDSAMYFCASSAAEHHPQHFGDGTRLSIL.

This clonotype has at least ten counts. The chain uses TRBV4-2 and TRBJ2-3, with 10 bases fitting TRBD1. V lost 6 bases, J lost 3 bases, and 6 bases stayed unmatched. In germline, CDR1 is LGHNA, CDR2 YNFKEQ. This CDR3 contains 15 residues. Written as DNA, the CDR3 is TGTGCCAGCAGTCCTCCGGGACAGGGGACAGATACGCAGTATTTT. Its translation is CASSPPGQGTDTQYF.

V gene TRBV12-5 combines with J gene TRBJ1-2, with D perhaps TRBD1 (6 bases). V lost 2 bases, J lost 4 bases, and 11 bases lay in between. The germline CDR1 and CDR2 sequences are LGHNT and FRNRAP. CDR3 length equals 14 residues. CDR3 coding DNA: TGTGCTAGTGGTTTGTACAGGGTATCCTATGGCTACACCTTC. This codes for CASGLYRVSYGYTF. The entire variable domain, with the rest obtained from reference TRBV12-5 and TRBJ1-2, is as follows: DARVTQTPRHKVTEMGQEVTMRCQPILGHNTVFWYRQTMMQGLELLAYFRNRAPLDDSGMPKDRFSAEMPDATLATLKIQPSEPRDSAVYFCASGLYRVSYGYTFGSGTRLTVV.

The rearrangement links TRBV19 to TRBJ2-4; D not resolved. Trimming left V 6 bases short and J 0 bases short, with 18 bases between. The germline gives CDR1 LNHDA, CDR2 SQIVND (reference sequence). CDR3 length: 17 residues. The CDR3 DNA sequence: TGTGCCAGTAGCCCAATCGGTCTGGTACTAGCCAAAAACATTCAGTACTTC. Translated: CASSPIGLVLAKNIQYF.

There are a few counts of this clonotype. The chain uses TRBV6-1 and TRBJ2-1, with TRBD2 identical over 14 bases. CDR3 length: 14 amino acids. The V segment lost 5 bases and the J segment 7 bases; nucleotides outside the gene matches: 1. Germline loops: CDR1 MNHNS, CDR2 SASEGT. The CDR3: CASSRTSGGNEQFF. CDR3 in DNA: TGTGCCAGCAGTCGGACTAGCGGGGGGAATGAGCAGTTCTTC.

This clonotype was counted between two and nine times. As DNA, the CDR3 is TGTGCCAGTAGTATAAAACTTACGGTCCAAAAACTGTTTTTT. Translating gives CASSIKLTVQKLFF. The J gene is TRBJ1-4, the V gene TRBV19, with D hard to call. Germline V gene lookup returns CDR1 LNHDA and CDR2 SQIVND (reference sequence). There are 14 residues in the CDR3. Trimming removed 2 bases from V and 9 bases from J, with 13 bases in between.

This clonotype was found many times. The V call is TRBV4-1, the J call TRBJ2-6; a weak D match, TRBD1 (5 bases). Germline CDR1 and CDR2: MGHRA and YSYEKL. This CDR3 spans 15 amino acids. Trimming cost V 8 bases and J 0 bases, with 11 bases left between them. The CDR3 here is CASQMTDSGANVLTF. The CDR3 DNA is TGCGCCAGCCAAATGACAGACTCTGGGGCCAACGTCCTGACTTTC.

The chain joins TRBV7-2 to TRBJ1-5; D call uncertain. This CDR3 is built from 15 residues. Germline V gene data show CDR1 as SGHTA and CDR2 as FQGNSA. The V and J ends lost 1 base and 3 bases respectively, with 10 bases between them. CDR3 in DNA: TGTGCCAGCAGCTTAGAAGGGTCGAACAATCAGCCCCAGCATTTT. This gives the protein CASSLEGSNNQPQHF.

Within the sample, this clonotype is hyperexpanded. This chain joins TRBV9 and TRBJ1-1; D not resolved. CDR1 and CDR2 (germline): SGDLS, YYNGEE. V was shortened by 6 bases and J by 2 bases, with 8 bases between the two germline ends. The CDR3 is made up of 12 amino acids. The CDR3 sequence: CASTAANTEAFF. The CDR3 DNA sequence: TGTGCCAGCACCGCGGCAAACACTGAAGCTTTCTTT. Full variable domain (outside the CDR3, taken from reference TRBV9 and TRBJ1-1): DSGVTQTPKHLITATGQRVTLRCSPRSGDLSVYWYQQSLDQGLQFLIQYYNGEERAKGNILERFSAQQFPDLHSELNLSSLELGDSALYFCASTAANTEAFFGQGTRLTVV.

This clonotype was seen ten or more times. This chain connects TRBV9 to TRBJ2-5, with D unresolved. Germline loops: CDR1 SGDLS, CDR2 YYNGEE. The CDR3 runs 15 residues. V was clipped by 0 bases and J by 2 bases, with 11 bases between them. In DNA form, the CDR3 reads TGTGCCAGCAGCGTAGCTAGTACCCTACAAGAGACCCAGTACTTC. Protein product: CASSVASTLQETQYF.